The next 26 T cell receptor beta chains were all read from a single sample in a study of CD8 T cells in ankylosing spondylitis. TCRdb itself ran the 5' RACE reads through MiXCR, one entry per CDR3 protein. The sample has roughly 250,000 distinct CDR3 sequences, about 9.1% seen once. Sequencing used blood, either unsorted or a sorted T cell fraction (not recorded which). These receptors were taken from a male donor with ankylosing spondylitis or in good health (not recorded which).

Ten or more counts support this clonotype. The gene calls are TRBV20-1 and TRBJ1-4; D gene uncertain. The germline V gene encodes CDR1 DFQATT and CDR2 SNEGSKA (reference sequence). Trimming shortened V by 0 bases and J by 0 bases, and 8 bases separated the two germline ends. CDR3 length equals 15 residues. CDR3 region: CSARDFTTTNEKLFF. The CDR3 region has the DNA TGCAGTGCTAGAGATTTTACAACAACTAATGAAAAACTGTTTTTT.

Many counts were recorded for this clonotype. This chain links TRBV5-1 with TRBJ1-2; TRBD1 matches at 7 bases. CDR3 length equals 13 residues. CDR1 and CDR2 (germline): SGHRS, YFSETQ. V was pared by 2 bases and J by 8 bases, with 6 bases of the junction left unmatched. The CDR3 bases are TGCGCCAGCAGCTTAGACAGGGAGAACGGCTACACCTTC. Translation gives CASSLDRENGYTF.

This clonotype was detected many times. This chain uses TRBV7-2 with TRBJ1-4; D call uncertain. From germline, CDR1 is SGHTA and CDR2 FQGNSA. Trimming took off 5 bases at V and 4 bases at J, with 11 bases between the two ends. The CDR3 has 14 residues. CDR3 sequence: CASSPGSGNEKLFF. CDR3 nucleotide sequence: TGTGCCAGCAGCCCCGGGTCCGGTAATGAAAAACTGTTTTTT.

This sequence joins TRBV7-2 and TRBJ1-2; 8 bases match TRBD1. V was pared by 5 bases and J by 4 bases, with 3 bases of the junction left unmatched. The CDR3 has 13 residues. CDR1 is SGHTA, CDR2 FQGNSA, per germline. The CDR3 protein is CASSVGQAYGYTF. The CDR3 nucleotides are TGTGCCAGCAGCGTGGGACAGGCCTATGGCTACACCTTC.

Note on this clonotype: A clone one base away is much larger, so this may be a read error. The chain uses TRBV4-3 and TRBJ2-1, with D possibly being TRBD2 (6 bases). Per the germline V gene, CDR1 is LGHNA and CDR2 is YSLEER. The CDR3 runs to 16 residues. In DNA, the CDR3 is TGCGCCAGCAGCCAAGAAGTGGAGGGAGGCTACAATGAGCGGTTCTTC. This encodes CASSQEVEGGYNERFF.

The V call is TRBV12-3 or TRBV12-4, the J call TRBJ1-1; TRBD1 might be the D (5 bases). V lost 6 bases, J lost 7 bases, and 12 bases lay in between. This CDR3 is built from 12 residues. Written as DNA, the CDR3 is TGTGCCAGCAGCCTGGGGACCTTTGAAGCTTTCTTT. It codes for CASSLGTFEAFF.

The chain links TRBV6-1 to TRBJ2-3; the match to TRBD2 covers 13 bases. The junction had 2 bases not matched to a gene; V was cut back by 6 bases and J by 2 bases. CDR1 and CDR2 from the germline V gene are MNHNS and SASEGT. This CDR3 is 15 amino acids long. The CDR3 nucleotides are TGTGCCAGCAGGGGACTAGCGGGGTACACAGATACGCAGTATTTT. Protein product: CASRGLAGYTDTQYF.

This clonotype was detected many times. The chain carries TRBV28 and TRBJ2-5, with D possibly being TRBD1 (8 bases). CDR3 size: 19 residues. V was shortened by 7 bases and J by 5 bases, with 32 bases between the two germline ends. In germline, CDR1 is MDHEN, CDR2 SYDVKM. This chain's CDR3 is CASTLSPPFKTGGVETQYF. The CDR3 DNA sequence: TGTGCCAGCACCCTCTCCCCCCCCTTCAAAACAGGGGGGGTTGAGACCCAGTACTTC.

This clonotype was counted at least ten times. The chain carries TRBV29-1 and TRBJ1-2, with TRBD1 identical over 7 bases. This CDR3 is 13 amino acids long. From germline, CDR1 is SQVTM and CDR2 ANQGSEA. The V segment lost 7 bases and the J segment 3 bases; nucleotides outside the gene matches: 8. CDR3 sequence: CSALQGNDYGYTF. Written as DNA, the CDR3 is TGCAGCGCCCTACAGGGGAACGACTATGGCTACACCTTC.

This clonotype has ten or more counts. The chain recombines TRBV6-5 with TRBJ2-2, with TRBD2 matching over 7 bases. The CDR3 extends over 13 amino acids. CDR1 and CDR2 from the germline V gene are MNHEY and SVGAGI. V was pared by 4 bases and J by 7 bases, with 3 bases of the junction left unmatched. The DNA of the CDR3 is TGTGCCAGCAGTTGGGGGGAGGGCGGGGAGCTGTTTTTT. Translation gives CASSWGEGGELFF.

This clonotype was seen at least ten times. The chain links TRBV6-2 or TRBV6-3 to TRBJ1-6; D not certain. CDR3 length equals 12 residues. Trimming left V 6 bases short and J 7 bases short, with 7 bases between. Germline V lookup: CDR1 MNHEY, CDR2 SVGEGT. As DNA, the CDR3 is TGTGCCAGCAGGAACAGCAATTCACCCCTCCACTTT. Amino acids: CASRNSNSPLHF.

In its sample, this clonotype was seen many times. The genes are TRBV3-1 and TRBJ2-1; 11 bases match TRBD2. The germline V gene encodes CDR1 LGHDT and CDR2 YNNKEL (reference sequence). This CDR3 spans 17 amino acids. V lost 1 base to trimming and J lost 0 bases; unmatched junction nucleotides: 2. The CDR3 DNA reads TGTGCCAGCAGCCAAGGACTAGCGGGAAGCTCCTACAATGAGCAGTTCTTC. The encoded protein is CASSQGLAGSSYNEQFF.

This clonotype was detected a few times. CDR3 sequence: CASSQLGYGYTF. The CDR3 bases are TGTGCCAGCAGCCAATTGGGCTATGGCTACACCTTC. The chain uses TRBV11-2 and TRBJ1-2; D remains ambiguous. The V end lost 5 bases, the J end lost 4 bases, and 8 bases lay between the germline ends. Germline lookup yields CDR1 SGHAT and CDR2 FQNNGV. This CDR3 is 12 amino acids long.

This clonotype came up many times. This chain uses TRBV5-1 with TRBJ1-5; TRBD1 agrees at 9 bases. Germline V gene sequence: CDR1 SGHRS, CDR2 YFSETQ. With V trimmed by 4 bases and J by 4 bases, 6 bases remained unmatched. The CDR3 extends over 15 amino acids. DNA of the CDR3: TGCGCCAGCAGCGTAACAGGGGGCGTGAATCAGCCCCAGCATTTT. This encodes CASSVTGGVNQPQHF.

This clonotype was detected ten times or more. DNA for the CDR3: TGCAGTGCTACGAAGGACAGGAACACTGAAGCTTTCTTT. This gives the protein CSATKDRNTEAFF. The V and J genes are TRBV20-1 and TRBJ1-1; TRBD1 might be the D (6 bases). The germline V gene encodes CDR1 DFQATT and CDR2 SNEGSKA (reference sequence). V was trimmed by 4 bases and J by 1 base, leaving 10 bases between them. The CDR3 length is 13 residues.

This clonotype showed up many times. V gene TRBV5-1 combines with J gene TRBJ2-5; D remains ambiguous. CDR1 is SGHRS and CDR2 is YFSETQ in the germline V gene. Trimming removed 0 bases at V and 2 bases at J, with 8 bases between. This CDR3 is built from 14 residues. As DNA, the CDR3 is TGCGCCAGCAGCTTGGGACAATTACAAGAGACCCAGTACTTC. Its protein is CASSLGQLQETQYF.

This clonotype was detected ten times or more. This chain uses TRBV10-3 with TRBJ1-6, with a tentative D call TRBD1 (5 bases). CDR3 length equals 16 residues. Germline CDR1 is ENHRY and CDR2 is SYGVKD. Deletions cut 0 bases from V and 6 bases from J, with 12 bases between. The CDR3 DNA follows: TGTGCCATCAGTGAGTCAGTCGGGGGGTCTAATTCACCCCTCCACTTT. It yields the protein CAISESVGGSNSPLHF.

The rearrangement joins TRBV14 to TRBJ2-7; 8 nucleotides match TRBD1. The germline V gene encodes CDR1 SGHDN and CDR2 FVKESK. The CDR3 consists of 16 residues. V lost 0 bases, J lost 7 bases, and 11 bases stayed unmatched. CDR3 bases: TGTGCCAGCAGCCAAGACCCCGGGACAGGCCAAATGGAGCAGTACTTC. It is translated as CASSQDPGTGQMEQYF.

Many counts were recorded for this clonotype. The chain couples TRBV12-3 or TRBV12-4 to TRBJ2-1; D is unclear. V lost 2 bases, J lost 6 bases, and 14 bases lay in between. There are 15 residues in the CDR3. The CDR3 nucleotides are TGTGCCAGCAGTTTAAGGCCCCACCTGGGCAATGAGCAGTTCTTC. As protein: CASSLRPHLGNEQFF.

The chain combines TRBV6-5 with TRBJ1-6; TRBD1 matches at 7 bases. The CDR3 contains 17 residues. CDR1 and CDR2 (germline): MNHEY, SVGAGI. Trimming took 4 bases from V and 1 from J; bases not matched to a gene: 7. CDR3 sequence: CASSSPRGPSYNSPLHF. CDR3 DNA: TGTGCCAGCAGTTCCCCAAGGGGGCCATCCTATAATTCACCCCTCCACTTT.

In its sample, this clonotype was seen many times. The chain is built from TRBV7-6 and TRBJ2-7; D not certain. The germline V and J ends were trimmed by 1 base and 2 bases, with 12 bases remaining between them. CDR1 is SGHVS and CDR2 is FNYEAQ in the germline V gene. The CDR3 length is 15 residues. In DNA form, the CDR3 reads TGTGCCAGCAGCTTAGGTGATGGGGTTCCCTACGAGCAGTACTTC. Encoded protein: CASSLGDGVPYEQYF.

This clonotype was detected many times. V usage is TRBV6-5 and J usage is TRBJ2-1, with D unclear. There are 12 residues in the CDR3. V was pared by 5 bases and J by 9 bases, with 11 bases between. The germline V gene has CDR1 MNHEY and CDR2 SVGAGI. The CDR3, as DNA: TGTGCCAGCAGTCGAGATGGCAGTGAGCAGTTCTTC. This translates into CASSRDGSEQFF.

This clonotype has at least ten counts. The gene calls are TRBV20-1 and TRBJ2-7, with D possibly TRBD1 on 7 matching bases. From germline, CDR1 is DFQATT and CDR2 SNEGSKA (reference sequence). V was trimmed by 6 bases and J by 2 bases, leaving 20 bases between them. The CDR3 runs 15 residues. CDR3 coding DNA: TGCAGTGCACAGGGGAAGTCCAGGGGGGCCTACGAGCAGTACTTC. Its translation: CSAQGKSRGAYEQYF.

The chain carries TRBV4-3 and TRBJ2-7; weak D call: TRBD2 (6 bases). Trimming stripped 0 bases from V and 4 bases from J, with 10 bases between. Germline CDR1 is LGHNA and CDR2 is YSLEER. The CDR3 sequence is 14 residues long. The CDR3 reads CASSQDGGEYEQYF. DNA of the CDR3: TGCGCCAGCAGCCAAGACGGAGGGGAATACGAGCAGTACTTC.

This clonotype was detected only a few times. This chain joins TRBV5-6 and TRBJ2-3, with 15 bases matching TRBD2. CDR3 size: 19 residues. Germline CDR1 and CDR2: SGHDT and YYEEEE. With 4 bases clipped from V and 0 bases from J, the junction kept 9 bases outside the gene matches. CDR3 nucleotide sequence: TGTGCCAGCAGCCCGGGACTAGCGGGAGGTCCCTTTAGCACAGATACGCAGTATTTT. Its translation: CASSPGLAGGPFSTDTQYF.

This clonotype was recorded a few times. The chain has TRBV7-3 and TRBJ2-1, with 11 bases matching TRBD2. The germline V gene encodes CDR1 SGHTA and CDR2 FQGTGA. The CDR3 sequence is 18 residues long. The V and J ends lost 1 base and 8 bases, in that order; junction bases with no gene match: 13. The CDR3 bases are TGTGCCAGCAGCTTAAGACCACTAACTAGCGGGAGTTGGGATGAGCAGTTCTTC. The encoded protein is CASSLRPLTSGSWDEQFF.